This TCR beta chain was recovered during a study of blood T cell repertoires in COVID-19. Study-level information: Sources were T cells, B-cell-depleted T cells, or PBMCs; the material itself was cDNA or gDNA.

Per the original methods: Nucleated cell number was recorded as an estimate derived from reference gene primer amplification. This table comes from immunoSEQ multiplex PCR, and its TCRdb copy is limited to in-frame clones, with some not included. V and J calls and clone size are as listed in that table; D and trimming were resolved from the DNA. The data hold around 320,000 clones, with around 88% observed a single time. The CDR3 runs 13 residues. The trim removed 8 bases at V and 4 bases at J, leaving 6 bases unmatched. V is TRBV12-3 or TRBV12-4 and J is TRBJ1-2, with 8 bases fitting TRBD1. Sequencing input: peripheral blood. The TCR sequence derives from a woman in her thirties who had recovered from COVID-19. CDR3 sequence (DNA): TGTGCCAGCGTTGAGACAGGGGCCTATGGCTACACCTTC. This sequence encodes CASVETGAYGYTF.